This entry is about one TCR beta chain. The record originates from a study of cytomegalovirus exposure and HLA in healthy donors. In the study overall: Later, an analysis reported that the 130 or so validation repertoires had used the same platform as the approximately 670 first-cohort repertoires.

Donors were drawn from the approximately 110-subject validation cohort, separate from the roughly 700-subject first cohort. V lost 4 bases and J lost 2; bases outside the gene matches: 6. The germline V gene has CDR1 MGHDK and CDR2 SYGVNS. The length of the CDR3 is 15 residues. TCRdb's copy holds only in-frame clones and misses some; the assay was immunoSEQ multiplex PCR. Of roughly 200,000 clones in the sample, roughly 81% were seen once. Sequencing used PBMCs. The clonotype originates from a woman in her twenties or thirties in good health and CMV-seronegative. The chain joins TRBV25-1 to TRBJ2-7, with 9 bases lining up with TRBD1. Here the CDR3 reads CASSGPGQGTYEQYF. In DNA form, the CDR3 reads TGTGCCAGCAGTGGACCGGGACAGGGTACCTACGAGCAGTACTTC.